This TCR beta chain is drawn from a study of T cell repertoires in aging, cancer and after chemotherapy. Study overall: Six age groups, ranging from 30 or younger to 70 or older, included the donors. Findings and caveats of the study: These repertoire data do not allow conclusions about immunological memory after chemotherapy. Age-matched healthy donors had significantly more diverse, less clonal blood TCR repertoires than untreated cancer patients.

The template was genomic DNA from peripheral blood, not RNA. Worth noting for this clonotype: Its specificity is not known.

Multiplex touch-down PCR with TRB-A/B primers amplified rearranged V-D-J TRB sequences. MiXCR, run by TCRdb on the multiplex PCR reads, gives a single entry per CDR3 protein. This sample has about 1,000 distinct CDR3 sequences, with about 29% found just once. The sequence came from a human donor with a solid tumor. Sequences were obtained from blood.

The CDR3 DNA reads as TGCGCCAGCAGCTTGGGGACAGGGGCAGCCTACAATGAGCAGTTCTTC. Its translation is CASSLGTGAAYNEQFF. V gene TRBV5-1 combines with J gene TRBJ2-1, with 9 bases identical to TRBD1. The germline CDR1 and CDR2 sequences are SGHRS and YFSETQ. V dropped 0 bases and J dropped 2; count of bases not matched to a gene: 3. The CDR3 is 16 residues long.